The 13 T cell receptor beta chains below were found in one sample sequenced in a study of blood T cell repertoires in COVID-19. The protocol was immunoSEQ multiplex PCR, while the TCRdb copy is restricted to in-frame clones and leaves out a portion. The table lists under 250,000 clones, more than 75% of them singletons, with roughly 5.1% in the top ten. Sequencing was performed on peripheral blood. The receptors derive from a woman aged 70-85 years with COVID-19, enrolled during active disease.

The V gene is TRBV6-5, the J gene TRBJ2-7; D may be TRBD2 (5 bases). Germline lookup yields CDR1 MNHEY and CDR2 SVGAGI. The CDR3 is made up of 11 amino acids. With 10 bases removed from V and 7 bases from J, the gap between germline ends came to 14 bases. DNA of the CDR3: TGTGCCACTAGGGAGTTAGAGGAGCAGTACTTC. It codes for CATRELEEQYF.

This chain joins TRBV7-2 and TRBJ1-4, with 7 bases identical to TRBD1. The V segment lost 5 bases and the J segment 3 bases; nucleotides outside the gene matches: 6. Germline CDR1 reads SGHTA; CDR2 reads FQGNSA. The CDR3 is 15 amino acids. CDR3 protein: CASSLSGGPNEKLFF. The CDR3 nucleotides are TGTGCCAGCAGCCTGTCAGGGGGGCCTAATGAAAAACTGTTTTTT.

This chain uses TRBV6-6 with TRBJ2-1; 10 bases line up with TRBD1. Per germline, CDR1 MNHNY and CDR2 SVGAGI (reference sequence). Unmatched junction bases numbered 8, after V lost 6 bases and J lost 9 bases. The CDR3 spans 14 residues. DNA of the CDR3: TGTGCCAGCAGGTCCGGGACAGGGGTAAGTGAGCAGTTCTTC. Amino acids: CASRSGTGVSEQFF.

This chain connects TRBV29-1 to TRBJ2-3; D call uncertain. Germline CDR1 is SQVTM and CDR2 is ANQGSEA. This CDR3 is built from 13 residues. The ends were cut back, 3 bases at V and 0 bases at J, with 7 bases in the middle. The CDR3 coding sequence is TGCAGCGTTGAGGGCCCTAGCACAGATACGCAGTATTTT. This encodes CSVEGPSTDTQYF.

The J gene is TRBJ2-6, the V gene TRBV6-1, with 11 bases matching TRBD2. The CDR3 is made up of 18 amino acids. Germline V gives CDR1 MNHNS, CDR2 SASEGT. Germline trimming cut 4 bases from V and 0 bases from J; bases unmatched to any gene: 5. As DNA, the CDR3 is TGTGCCAGCAGTGGGGGACTAGCGGAGTTCTCTGGGGCCAACGTCCTGACTTTC. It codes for CASSGGLAEFSGANVLTF.

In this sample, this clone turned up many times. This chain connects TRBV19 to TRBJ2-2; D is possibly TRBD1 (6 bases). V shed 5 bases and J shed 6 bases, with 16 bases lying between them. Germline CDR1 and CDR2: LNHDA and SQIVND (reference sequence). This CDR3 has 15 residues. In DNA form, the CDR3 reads TGTGCCAGTAGTGGGACAACAGGTTTGTCCGGGGAGCTGTTTTTT. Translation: CASSGTTGLSGELFF.

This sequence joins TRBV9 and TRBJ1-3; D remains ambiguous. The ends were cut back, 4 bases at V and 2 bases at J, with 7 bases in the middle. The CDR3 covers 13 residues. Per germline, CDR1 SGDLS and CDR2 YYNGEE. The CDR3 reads CASSPTPGNTIYF. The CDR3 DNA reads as TGTGCCAGCAGCCCTACCCCTGGAAACACCATATATTTT. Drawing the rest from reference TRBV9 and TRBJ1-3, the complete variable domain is DSGVTQTPKHLITATGQRVTLRCSPRSGDLSVYWYQQSLDQGLQFLIQYYNGEERAKGNILERFSAQQFPDLHSELNLSSLELGDSALYFCASSPTPGNTIYFGEGSWLTVV.

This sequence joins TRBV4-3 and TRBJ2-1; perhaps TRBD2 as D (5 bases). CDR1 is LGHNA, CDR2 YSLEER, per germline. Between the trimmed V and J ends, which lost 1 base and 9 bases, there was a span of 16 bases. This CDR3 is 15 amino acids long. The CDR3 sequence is CASSQVISSRGEQFF. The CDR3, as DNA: TGCGCCAGCAGCCAAGTGATCAGCTCCCGGGGTGAGCAGTTCTTC.

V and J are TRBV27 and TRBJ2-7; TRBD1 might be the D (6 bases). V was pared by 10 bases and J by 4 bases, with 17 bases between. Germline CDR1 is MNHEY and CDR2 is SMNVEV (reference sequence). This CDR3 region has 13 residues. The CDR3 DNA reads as TGTGCCAACCTACGACAGGTCCTATACGAGCAGTACTTC. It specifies CANLRQVLYEQYF.

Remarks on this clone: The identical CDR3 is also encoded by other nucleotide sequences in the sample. The CDR3, as DNA: TGTGCCAGCAGTCGACAGGGCACAGATACGCAGTATTTT. Its translation is CASSRQGTDTQYF. V and J are TRBV25-1 and TRBJ2-3; tentatively, D is TRBD1 (6 bases). This CDR3 has 13 residues. The V and J ends lost 5 bases and 1 base respectively, with 7 bases between them. The germline V gene has CDR1 MGHDK and CDR2 SYGVNS.

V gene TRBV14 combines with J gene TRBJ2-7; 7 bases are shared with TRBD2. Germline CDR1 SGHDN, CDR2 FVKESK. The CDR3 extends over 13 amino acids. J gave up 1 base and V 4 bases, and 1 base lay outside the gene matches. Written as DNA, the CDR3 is TGTGCCAGCAGCCCTAGCGGATCCTACGAGCAGTACTTC. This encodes CASSPSGSYEQYF.

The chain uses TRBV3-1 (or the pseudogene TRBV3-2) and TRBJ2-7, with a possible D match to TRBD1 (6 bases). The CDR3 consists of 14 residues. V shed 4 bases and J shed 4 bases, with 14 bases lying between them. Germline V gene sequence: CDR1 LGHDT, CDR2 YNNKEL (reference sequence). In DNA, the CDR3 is TGTGCCAGCAGCCTTTACAGGGATCCTTACGAGCAGTACTTC. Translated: CASSLYRDPYEQYF.

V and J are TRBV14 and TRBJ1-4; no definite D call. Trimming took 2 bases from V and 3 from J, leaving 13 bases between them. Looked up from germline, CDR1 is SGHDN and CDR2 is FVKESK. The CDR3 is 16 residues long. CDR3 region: CASSQTRGSANEKLFF. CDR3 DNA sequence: TGTGCCAGCAGCCAAACCCGCGGGTCGGCTAATGAAAAACTGTTTTTT.